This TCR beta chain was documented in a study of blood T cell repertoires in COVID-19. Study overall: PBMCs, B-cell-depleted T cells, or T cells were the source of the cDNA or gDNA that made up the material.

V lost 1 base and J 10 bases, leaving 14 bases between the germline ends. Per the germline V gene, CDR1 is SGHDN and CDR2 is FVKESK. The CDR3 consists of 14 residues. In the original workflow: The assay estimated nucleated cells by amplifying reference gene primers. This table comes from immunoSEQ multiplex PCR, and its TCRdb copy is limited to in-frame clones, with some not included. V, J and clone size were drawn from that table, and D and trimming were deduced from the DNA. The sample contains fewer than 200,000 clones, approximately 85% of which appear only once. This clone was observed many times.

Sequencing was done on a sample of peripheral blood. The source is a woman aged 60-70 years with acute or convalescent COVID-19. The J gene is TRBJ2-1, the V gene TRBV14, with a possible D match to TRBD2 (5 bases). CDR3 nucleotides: TGTGCCAGCAGCCAAGTTTACGGGATGGGAGAGCAGTTCTTC. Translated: CASSQVYGMGEQFF.